The 10 T cell receptor beta chains below all came from one sample that was sequenced in a study of blood T cell repertoires in COVID-19. TCRdb's copy holds only in-frame clones and misses some; the assay was immunoSEQ multiplex PCR. The sample yields some 110,000 clones, around 84% seen once. The sample taken for sequencing was PBMCs or T cells enriched from blood (not recorded which). These TCRs come from a woman aged 30 to 39 who had recovered from COVID-19.

A remark on this clone: Other DNA sequences in the same sample also yield this CDR3. V and J are TRBV7-9 and TRBJ2-2; D is undetermined. The CDR3 runs to 12 residues. CDR1 and CDR2 from the germline V gene are SEHNR and FQNEAQ (reference sequence). Trimming removed 4 bases at V and 6 bases at J, with 6 bases between. The CDR3 DNA reads TGTGCCAGCAGCTCATCAGCCGGGGAGCTGTTTTTT. This encodes CASSSSAGELFF.

The rearrangement joins TRBV4-2 to TRBJ1-2, with D hard to call. CDR3 length: 18 amino acids. Trimming took off 1 base at V and 0 bases at J, with 18 bases between the two ends. The germline gives CDR1 LGHNA, CDR2 YNFKEQ. CDR3 in DNA: TGTGCCAGCAGCCAAGGTGCCGTGTACTCGTCTACTAACTATGGCTACACCTTC. Amino acids: CASSQGAVYSSTNYGYTF.

This clone has a handful of counts. The J gene is TRBJ2-7, the V gene TRBV7-9; 7 positions match TRBD1. The J segment lost 2 bases and the V segment lost 5 bases, leaving 9 bases of the junction unmatched. The CDR3 consists of 15 residues. Germline CDR1 SEHNR, CDR2 FQNEAQ (reference sequence). The DNA for the CDR3 is TGTGCCAGCAGCCCCCGCAGGCAGGGGGCCTACGAGCAGTACTTC. It codes for CASSPRRQGAYEQYF.

V and J are TRBV7-2 and TRBJ1-2, with a weak D call TRBD1 (5 bases). V was shortened by 5 bases and J by 5 bases, with 15 bases between the two germline ends. The CDR3 spans 14 residues. Germline values: CDR1 SGHTA, CDR2 FQGNSA. In nucleotides, the CDR3 is TGTGCCAGCAGCACAACTCGACAGAATTATGGCTACACCTTC. Its translation: CASSTTRQNYGYTF.

The chain uses TRBV29-1 and TRBJ2-1; 8 bases map to TRBD2. CDR3 length: 14 amino acids. Unmatched junction bases numbered 1, after V lost 3 bases and J lost 0 bases. Per the germline V gene, CDR1 is SQVTM and CDR2 is ANQGSEA. For the CDR3, the DNA is TGCAGCGTTGATGGGACTAGCTCCTACAATGAGCAGTTCTTC. Translating it yields CSVDGTSSYNEQFF.

The genes are TRBV4-3 and TRBJ2-7, with 10 bases identical to TRBD2. CDR3 length: 16 residues. V was clipped by 0 bases and J by 6 bases; unmatched bases: 8. Looked up from germline, CDR1 is LGHNA and CDR2 is YSLEER. CDR3 residues: CASSQDRRLAGAEQYF. DNA of the CDR3: TGCGCCAGCAGCCAAGATAGGCGGCTAGCGGGAGCCGAGCAGTACTTC.

The chain combines TRBV28 with TRBJ2-7; 9 bases are shared with TRBD2. The germline V gene encodes CDR1 MDHEN and CDR2 SYDVKM. With V trimmed by 6 bases and J by 2 bases, 8 bases remained unmatched. The CDR3 is 15 residues long. The CDR3 sequence: CASSRASGGTYEQYF. For the CDR3, the DNA is TGTGCCAGCAGCAGGGCAAGCGGGGGGACCTACGAGCAGTACTTC.

This rearrangement joins TRBV27 to TRBJ1-2; 8 nucleotides line up with TRBD1. The CDR3 sequence is 12 residues long. Germline V gives CDR1 MNHEY, CDR2 SMNVEV (reference sequence). The V segment lost 5 bases and the J segment 8 bases; nucleotides outside the gene matches: 4. The CDR3 loop is CASSTWTGGYTF. CDR3 bases: TGTGCCAGCAGTACATGGACAGGGGGCTACACCTTC.

In nucleotides, the CDR3 is TGTGCCACCCAGGGGGTAGCGGAGAACAATGAGCAGTTCTTC. Translating it yields CATQGVAENNEQFF. The chain carries TRBV24-1 and TRBJ2-1; maybe TRBD1 (7 bases). This CDR3 is 14 amino acids long. V was cut by 9 bases and J by 5 bases, with 16 bases left in between. The germline V gene encodes CDR1 KGHDR and CDR2 SFDVKD.

This clone was observed at least ten times. The rearrangement joins TRBV7-2 to TRBJ2-3; D possibly corresponds to TRBD1 (6 bases). In germline, CDR1 is SGHTA, CDR2 FQGNSA. The V end was cut by 5 bases, the J end by 1 base, with 16 bases between. The CDR3 covers 16 residues. The CDR3 sequence is CASSPGHLTRTDTQYF. The CDR3 coding sequence is TGTGCCAGCAGCCCGGGACACCTTACACGCACAGATACGCAGTATTTT. Using reference TRBV7-2 and TRBJ2-3 for the parts outside the CDR3, the full variable domain is GAGVSQSPSNKVTEKGKDVELRCDPISGHTALYWYRQSLGQGLEFLIYFQGNSAPDKSGLPSDRFSAERTGGSVSTLTIQRTQQEDSAVYLCASSPGHLTRTDTQYFGPGTRLTVL.